The T cell receptor (beta chain) under discussion was sequenced for a study of blood T cell repertoires in COVID-19. Across the whole study: Whether acute or convalescent, the COVID-19 samples came from the United States, Italy and Spain. From T cells, B-cell-depleted T cells, or PBMCs came the material, which was cDNA or gDNA.

This CDR3 is built from 15 residues. Losses at the gene ends were 4 bases for V and 3 bases for J; bases not matched to a gene: 4. From germline, CDR1 is SGDLS and CDR2 YYNGEE. Only in-frame clones appear in the TCRdb table, and some are missing; sequencing was by immunoSEQ multiplex PCR. The sample consists of about 73,000 clones, 80% to 90% of them appearing once. The rearrangement uses TRBV9 and TRBJ2-2; 9 bases match TRBD2. Source material: peripheral blood. This receptor was taken from a man aged 50 or older with active COVID-19. The CDR3 spells CASSPRLADTGELFF. CDR3 sequence (DNA): TGTGCCAGCAGCCCCCGACTAGCGGACACCGGGGAGCTGTTTTTT.